This T cell receptor beta chain was recorded in a study of control samples from healthy donors and cancer patients. Measured with immunoSEQ multiplex PCR; TCRdb has only the in-frame clones, and not every one. The profile shows some 120,000 clones, 80% to 95% of them singletons. V lost 0 bases, J lost 2 bases, and 4 bases stayed unmatched. The CDR3 contains 16 residues. From germline, CDR1 is LNHDA and CDR2 SQIVND (reference sequence). V usage is TRBV19 and J usage is TRBJ1-1; TRBD1 matches at 9 bases. Sequenced: blood. The source is a man younger than 30 in good health. CDR3 bases: TGTGCCAGTAGTATAGAGCGGGACAGGGCTAACACTGAAGCTTTCTTT. Protein product: CASSIERDRANTEAFF.